A selection of T cell receptor beta chains follows, all from one sample in a study of blood T cell repertoires in COVID-19. TCRdb's table, derived via immunoSEQ multiplex PCR, lists solely in-frame clones and lacks some. The sample lists tens of thousands of clones, approximately 85% seen once, with approximately 30% in the top ten. The sequenced sample consisted of peripheral blood. All receptors come from a woman of 80 years or more with COVID-19, enrolled during active disease. CDR3s include the opening cysteine and the closing phenylalanine or tryptophan. Fields, in order: V gene, D gene, J gene, clone size, CDR3 protein, CDR3 DNA. A D gene is named only where the DNA matches it firmly. Some rows have no size entry. The others give once, few or many, or a class for an expanded clone.

V: TRBV3-1/TRBV3-2
D: .
J: TRBJ1-2
size: .
CDR3: CASSARRGGGYTF
DNA: TGTGCCAGCAGCGCTCGGAGGGGGGGAGGCTACACCTTC

V: TRBV7-9
D: .
J: TRBJ2-7
size: .
CDR3: CASSHTHTYEQYF
DNA: TGTGCCAGCAGCCACACCCACACCTACGAGCAGTACTTC

V: TRBV5-1
D: .
J: TRBJ2-3
size: .
CDR3: CASSLAPGSDTQYF
DNA: TGCGCCAGCAGCTTGGCCCCAGGTTCAGATACGCAGTATTTT

V: TRBV5-1
D: .
J: TRBJ2-1
size: .
CDR3: CASSPGLEFNEQFF
DNA: TGCGCCAGCAGCCCGGGACTGGAGTTCAATGAGCAGTTCTTC

V: TRBV19
D: TRBD1
J: TRBJ1-1
size: .
CDR3: CASRDRLNTEAFF
DNA: TGTGCCAGTAGGGACAGGTTGAACACTGAAGCTTTCTTT

V: TRBV2
D: TRBD2
J: TRBJ2-3
size: .
CDR3: CASSLSSGSTDTQYF
DNA: TGTGCCAGCAGTTTGTCTAGCGGGAGCACAGATACGCAGTATTTT

V: TRBV18
D: .
J: TRBJ1-1
size: .
CDR3: CASSPPSGWNTEAFF
DNA: TGTGCCAGCTCACCACCGTCAGGCTGGAACACTGAAGCTTTCTTT

V: TRBV15
D: TRBD2
J: TRBJ2-5
size: .
CDR3: CATGLAGAYQETQYF
DNA: TGTGCCACGGGACTAGCGGGCGCGTACCAAGAGACCCAGTACTTC

V: TRBV3-1/TRBV3-2
D: TRBD2
J: TRBJ2-1
size: .
CDR3: CASSLGGSGGNEQFF
DNA: TGTGCCAGCAGCCTCGGGGGTAGCGGGGGCAATGAGCAGTTCTTC

V: TRBV5-5
D: TRBD1
J: TRBJ1-3
size: .
CDR3: CASSLGTGNTIYF
DNA: TGTGCCAGCAGCTTGGGGACAGGGAACACCATATATTTT

V: TRBV7-9
D: TRBD1
J: TRBJ1-2
size: .
CDR3: CASSGDRGNYGYTF
DNA: TGTGCCAGCAGCGGGGACAGGGGTAACTATGGCTACACCTTC

V: TRBV7-2
D: .
J: TRBJ2-3
size: .
CDR3: CASSGVRADTDTQYF
DNA: TGTGCCAGCAGCGGGGTGAGGGCAGATACAGATACGCAGTATTTT

V: TRBV4-1
D: .
J: TRBJ1-5
size: .
CDR3: CASSQDVGGYQPQHF
DNA: TGCGCCAGCAGCCAAGATGTAGGCGGTTATCAGCCCCAGCATTTT

V: TRBV30
D: TRBD1
J: TRBJ1-6
size: .
CDR3: CAWSVSQGARYSPLHF
DNA: TGTGCCTGGAGTGTATCTCAGGGGGCAAGGTATTCACCCCTCCACTTT

V: TRBV30
D: TRBD1
J: TRBJ1-1
size: .
CDR3: CAWSSDRDTEAFF
DNA: TGTGCCTGGAGTTCTGACAGGGACACTGAAGCTTTCTTT

V: TRBV5-5
D: .
J: TRBJ2-7
size: few
CDR3: CASSLGGLLKGEQYF
DNA: TGTGCCAGCAGCTTGGGGGGGCTCCTCAAGGGCGAGCAGTACTTC

V: TRBV9
D: .
J: TRBJ1-1
size: .
CDR3: CASSVDSRLSEAFF
DNA: TGTGCCAGCAGCGTAGATTCCAGGTTAAGTGAAGCTTTCTTT